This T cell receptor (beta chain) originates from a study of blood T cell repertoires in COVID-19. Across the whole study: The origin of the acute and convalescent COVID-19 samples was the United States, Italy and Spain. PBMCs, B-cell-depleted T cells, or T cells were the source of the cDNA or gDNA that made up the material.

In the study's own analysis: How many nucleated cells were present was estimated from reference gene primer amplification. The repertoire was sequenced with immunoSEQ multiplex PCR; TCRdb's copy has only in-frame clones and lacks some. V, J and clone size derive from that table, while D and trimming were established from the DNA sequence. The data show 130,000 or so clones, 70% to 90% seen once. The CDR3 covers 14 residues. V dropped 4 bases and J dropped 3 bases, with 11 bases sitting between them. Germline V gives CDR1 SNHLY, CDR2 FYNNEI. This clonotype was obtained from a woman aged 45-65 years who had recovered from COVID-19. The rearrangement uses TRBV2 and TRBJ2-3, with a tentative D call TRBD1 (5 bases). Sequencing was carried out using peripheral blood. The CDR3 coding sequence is TGTGCCAGCAGTGGGCAGGGTGGTACAGATACGCAGTATTTT. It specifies CASSGQGGTDTQYF.